This T cell receptor beta chain was captured by sequencing in a study of vaccination effects on CD4 cells after COVID-19. Overall study context: Post-vaccine samples followed the second dose by a median of 72 days.

Following a roughly 11-day culture, CD4+ T cells were purified. Either the mRNA-1273 or the BNT162b2 vaccine was given to participants as two doses. Neither prior SARS-CoV-2 infection nor positive nucleocapsid antibodies were present in the vaccine recipients. IL-2 medium took the place of half the medium on both days 3 and 7. The study, taken as a whole, reports: Clones from infection and from vaccination both contracted markedly late after vaccination.

With respect to this clone: The antigen is undetermined.

Only in-frame clones appear in the TCRdb table, and some are missing; sequencing was by immunoSEQ multiplex PCR. This table has approximately 38,000 clones, around 73% appearing once. The germline V and J ends were trimmed by 2 bases and 7 bases, with 8 bases remaining between them. Germline CDR1 reads MNHEY; CDR2 reads SVGAGI. The CDR3 runs 12 residues. Sequenced material: CD4+ T cells from PBMCs cultured without peptide, taken after COVID-19 vaccination. The chain carries TRBV6-5 and TRBJ1-2; D is ambiguous. This clonotype originated in a human donor who received a COVID-19 vaccine. CDR3 sequence reads: CASSYPLGGYTF. Written as DNA, the CDR3 is TGTGCCAGCAGTTACCCACTCGGTGGCTACACCTTC.